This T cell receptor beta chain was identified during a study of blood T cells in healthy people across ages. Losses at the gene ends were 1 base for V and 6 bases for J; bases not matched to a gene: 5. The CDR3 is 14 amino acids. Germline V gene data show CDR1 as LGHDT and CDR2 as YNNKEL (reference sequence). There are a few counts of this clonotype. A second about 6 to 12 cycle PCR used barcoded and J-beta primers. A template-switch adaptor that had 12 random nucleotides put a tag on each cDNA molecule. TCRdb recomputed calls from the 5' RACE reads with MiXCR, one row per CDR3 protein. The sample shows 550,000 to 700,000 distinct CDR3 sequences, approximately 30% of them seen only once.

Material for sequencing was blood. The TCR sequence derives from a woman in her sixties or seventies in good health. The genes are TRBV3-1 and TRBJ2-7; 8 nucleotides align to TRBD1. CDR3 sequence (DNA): TGTGCCAGCAGCCAAGGGACAGGGTACAGCGAGCAGTACTTC. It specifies CASSQGTGYSEQYF.